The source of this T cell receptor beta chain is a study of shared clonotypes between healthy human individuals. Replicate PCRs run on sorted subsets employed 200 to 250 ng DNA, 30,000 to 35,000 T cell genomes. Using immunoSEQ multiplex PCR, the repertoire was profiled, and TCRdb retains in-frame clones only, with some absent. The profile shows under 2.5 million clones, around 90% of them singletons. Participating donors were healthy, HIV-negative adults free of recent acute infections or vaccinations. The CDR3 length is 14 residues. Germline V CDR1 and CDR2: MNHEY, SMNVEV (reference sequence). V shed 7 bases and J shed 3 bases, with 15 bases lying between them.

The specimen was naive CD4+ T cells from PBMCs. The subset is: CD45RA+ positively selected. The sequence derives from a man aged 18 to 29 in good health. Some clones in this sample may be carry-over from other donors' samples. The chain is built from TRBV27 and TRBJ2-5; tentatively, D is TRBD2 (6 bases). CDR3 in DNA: TGTGCCAGCAAGAAAGGGCGACTAGAAGAGACCCAGTACTTC. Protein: CASKKGRLEETQYF.